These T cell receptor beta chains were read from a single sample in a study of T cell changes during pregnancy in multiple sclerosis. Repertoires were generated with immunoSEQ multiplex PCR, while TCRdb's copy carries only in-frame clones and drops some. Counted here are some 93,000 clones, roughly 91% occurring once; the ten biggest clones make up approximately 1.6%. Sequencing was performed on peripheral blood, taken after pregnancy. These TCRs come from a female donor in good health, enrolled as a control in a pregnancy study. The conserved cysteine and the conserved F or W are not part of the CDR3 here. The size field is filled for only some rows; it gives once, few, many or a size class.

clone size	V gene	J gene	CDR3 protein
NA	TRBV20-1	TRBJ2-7	SASTGSEQY
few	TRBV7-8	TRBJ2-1	ASSLVGGGQF
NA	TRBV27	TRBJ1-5	ASRESGGESQPQH
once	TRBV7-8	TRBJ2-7	ASSWTGVYEQY
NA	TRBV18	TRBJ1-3	ASSGTPGNTIY
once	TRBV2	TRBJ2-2	ASSVAGLMRNTGELF
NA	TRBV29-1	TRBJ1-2	SAYIPDRGFGYT
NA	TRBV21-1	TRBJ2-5	ATPGGAGSETQY
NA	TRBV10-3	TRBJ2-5	AIRDRSEETQY
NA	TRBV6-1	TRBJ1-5	ASSDRERSNQPQH
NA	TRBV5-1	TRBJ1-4	ASRRTGNEKLF
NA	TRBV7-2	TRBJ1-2	ASSPGTGLPYGYT
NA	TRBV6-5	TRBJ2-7	ASSYSLTSYEQY
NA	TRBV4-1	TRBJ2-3	ASSQAGTSGTDTQY
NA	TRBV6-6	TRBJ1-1	ASSYKKPRGNTEAF
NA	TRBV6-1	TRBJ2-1	ASSRGQGSYNEQF
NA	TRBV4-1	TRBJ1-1	ASSPRGIVDTEAF
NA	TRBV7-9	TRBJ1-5	ATTSGSTGPQH
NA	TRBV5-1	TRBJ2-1	ASSLSRGSDEQF
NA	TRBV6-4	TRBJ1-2	ASSDSRGYT
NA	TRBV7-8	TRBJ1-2	ASSSGGSGFGYT
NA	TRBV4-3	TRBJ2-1	ASSQDIPGSYNEQF
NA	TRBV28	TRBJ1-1	ASSPIQGAFRGTEAF
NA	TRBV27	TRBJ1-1	ATWDRVNTEAF
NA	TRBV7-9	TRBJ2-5	ASSLGASGAETQY
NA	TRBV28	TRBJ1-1	ASSFYPGGLNTEAF
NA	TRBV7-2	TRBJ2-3	ASSLSTGSTDTQY
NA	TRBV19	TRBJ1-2	ASSIRDSYGYT
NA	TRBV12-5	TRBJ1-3	ASGSGTARNTIY
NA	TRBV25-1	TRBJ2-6	ASSESQGALSGANVLT
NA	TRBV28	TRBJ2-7	ASRTGGVYEQY
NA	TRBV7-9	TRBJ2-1	ASSRGQANEQF
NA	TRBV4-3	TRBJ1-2	ASSQGDRDSYGYT
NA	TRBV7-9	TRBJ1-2	ASTVQGGANYGYT
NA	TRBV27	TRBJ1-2	ASTTSGGRRKGYT
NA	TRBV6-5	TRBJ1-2	ASSWGQGILT
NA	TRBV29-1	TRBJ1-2	SVEDPGTGGLYGYT
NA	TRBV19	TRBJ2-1	ASSMPGRKNNEQF
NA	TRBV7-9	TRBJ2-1	ASSPRGGLAGEQF
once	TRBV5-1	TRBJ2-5	ASSPNSAQETQY
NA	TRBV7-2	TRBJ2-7	ASSLPPGQGAYEQY
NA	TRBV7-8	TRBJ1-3	ASSAAGTGGSGNTIY
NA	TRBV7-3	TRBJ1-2	ASSPRSDFEGYT
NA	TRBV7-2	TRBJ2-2	ASSLGLAGATGELF
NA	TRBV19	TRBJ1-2	ASTYGGGVPGYGYT
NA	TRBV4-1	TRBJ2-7	ASSQGDRGSYEQY
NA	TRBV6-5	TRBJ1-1	ASSYSANTEAF
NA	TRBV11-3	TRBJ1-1	ASSFGTANTEAF
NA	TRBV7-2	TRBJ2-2	ASSIPWEGTGELF
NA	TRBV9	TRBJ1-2	ASSDTGVGAYGYT
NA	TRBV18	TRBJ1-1	ASFRDTVKQAF
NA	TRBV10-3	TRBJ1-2	AISGRQVDGYT
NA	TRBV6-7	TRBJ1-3	ASRLQGAQSSGNTIY
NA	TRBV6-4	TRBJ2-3	ASSDSKGGGADTQY